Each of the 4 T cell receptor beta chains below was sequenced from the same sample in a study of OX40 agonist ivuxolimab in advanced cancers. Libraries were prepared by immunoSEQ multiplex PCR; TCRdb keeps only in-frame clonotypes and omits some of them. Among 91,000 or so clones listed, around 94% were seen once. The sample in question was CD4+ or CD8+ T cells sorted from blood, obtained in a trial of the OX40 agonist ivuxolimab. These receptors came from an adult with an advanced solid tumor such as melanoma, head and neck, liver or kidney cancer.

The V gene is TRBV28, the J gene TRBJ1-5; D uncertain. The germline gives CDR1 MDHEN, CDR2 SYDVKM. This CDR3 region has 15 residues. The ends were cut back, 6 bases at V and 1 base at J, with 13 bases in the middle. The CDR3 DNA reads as TGTGCCAGCAGATCGACTATTGCGAGCAATCAGCCCCAGCATTTT. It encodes CASRSTIASNQPQHF.

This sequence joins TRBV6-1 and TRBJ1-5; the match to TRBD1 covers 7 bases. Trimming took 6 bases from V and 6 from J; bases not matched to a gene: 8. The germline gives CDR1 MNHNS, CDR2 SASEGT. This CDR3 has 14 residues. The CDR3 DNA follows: TGTGCCAGCAGCCCCGACAGGGATTCTCAGCCCCAGCATTTT. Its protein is CASSPDRDSQPQHF.

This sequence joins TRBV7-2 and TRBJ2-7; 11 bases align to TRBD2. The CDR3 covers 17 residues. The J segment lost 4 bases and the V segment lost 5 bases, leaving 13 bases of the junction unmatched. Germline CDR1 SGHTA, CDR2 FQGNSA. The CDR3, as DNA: TGTGCCAGCAGCGGTGGGGCCACTAGCGGGAGCAGGTACGAGCAGTACTTC. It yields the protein CASSGGATSGSRYEQYF.

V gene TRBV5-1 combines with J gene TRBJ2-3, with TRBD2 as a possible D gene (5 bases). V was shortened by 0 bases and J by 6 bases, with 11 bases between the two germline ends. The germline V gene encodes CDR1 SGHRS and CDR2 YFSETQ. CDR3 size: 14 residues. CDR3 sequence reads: CASSLASGEDTQYF. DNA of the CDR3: TGCGCCAGCAGCTTGGCCAGTGGGGAGGATACGCAGTATTTT. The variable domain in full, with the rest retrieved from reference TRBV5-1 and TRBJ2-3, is KAGVTQTPRYLIKTRGQQVTLSCSPISGHRSVSWYQQTPGQGLQFLFEYFSETQRNKGNFPGRFSGRQFSNSRSEMNVSTLELGDSALYLCASSLASGEDTQYFGPGTRLTVL.